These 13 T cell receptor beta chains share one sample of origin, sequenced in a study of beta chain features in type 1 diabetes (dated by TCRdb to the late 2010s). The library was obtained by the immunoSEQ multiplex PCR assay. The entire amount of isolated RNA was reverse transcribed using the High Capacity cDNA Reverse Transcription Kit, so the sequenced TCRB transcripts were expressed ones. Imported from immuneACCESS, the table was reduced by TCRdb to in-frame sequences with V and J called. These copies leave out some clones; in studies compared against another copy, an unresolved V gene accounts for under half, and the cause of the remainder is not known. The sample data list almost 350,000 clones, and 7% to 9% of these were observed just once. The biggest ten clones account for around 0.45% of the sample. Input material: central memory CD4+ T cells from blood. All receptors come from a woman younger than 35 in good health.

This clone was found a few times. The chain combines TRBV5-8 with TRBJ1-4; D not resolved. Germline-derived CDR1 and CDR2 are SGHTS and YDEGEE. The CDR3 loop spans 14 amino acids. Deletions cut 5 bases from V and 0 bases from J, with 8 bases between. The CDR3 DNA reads TGTGCCAGCAGTTCAGGATCAACTAATGAAAAACTGTTTTTT. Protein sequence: CASSSGSTNEKLFF.

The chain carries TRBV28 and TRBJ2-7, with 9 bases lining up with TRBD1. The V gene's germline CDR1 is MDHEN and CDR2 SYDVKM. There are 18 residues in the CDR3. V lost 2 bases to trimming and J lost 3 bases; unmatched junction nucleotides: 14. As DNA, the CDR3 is TGTGCCAGCAGTTTAGGGGGCCTCGGGACAGGGCTATACTACGAGCAGTACTTC. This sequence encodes CASSLGGLGTGLYYEQYF.

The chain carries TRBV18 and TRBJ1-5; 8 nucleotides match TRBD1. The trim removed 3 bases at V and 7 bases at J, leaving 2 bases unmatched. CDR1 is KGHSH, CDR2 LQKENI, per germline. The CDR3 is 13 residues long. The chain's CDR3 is CASSPNRGQPQHF. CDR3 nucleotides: TGTGCCAGCTCACCGAACAGGGGGCAGCCCCAGCATTTT.

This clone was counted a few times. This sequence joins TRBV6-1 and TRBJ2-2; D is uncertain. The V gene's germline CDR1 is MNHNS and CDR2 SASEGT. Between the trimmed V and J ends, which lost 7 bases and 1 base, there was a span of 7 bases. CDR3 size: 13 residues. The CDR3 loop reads CASIHRNTGELFF. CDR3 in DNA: TGTGCCAGCATTCACAGGAACACCGGGGAGCTGTTTTTT.

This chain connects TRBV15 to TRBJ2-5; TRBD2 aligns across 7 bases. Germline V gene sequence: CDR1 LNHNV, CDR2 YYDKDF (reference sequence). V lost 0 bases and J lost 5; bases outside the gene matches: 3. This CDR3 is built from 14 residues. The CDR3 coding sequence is TGTGCCACCAGCAGAGAGGCGGGAGCCGAGACCCAGTACTTC. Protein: CATSREAGAETQYF.

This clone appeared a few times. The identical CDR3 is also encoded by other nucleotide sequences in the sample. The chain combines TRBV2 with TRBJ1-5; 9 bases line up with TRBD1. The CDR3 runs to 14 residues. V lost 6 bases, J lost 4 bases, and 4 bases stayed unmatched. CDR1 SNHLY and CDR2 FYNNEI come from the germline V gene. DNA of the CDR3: TGTGCCAGCAGAGGGACAGGGTCTAATCAGCCCCAGCATTTT. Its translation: CASRGTGSNQPQHF. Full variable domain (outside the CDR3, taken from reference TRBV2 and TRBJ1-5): EPEVTQTPSHQVTQMGQEVILRCVPISNHLYFYWYRQILGQKVEFLVSFYNNEISEKSEIFDDQFSVERPDGSNFTLKIRSTKLEDSAMYFCASRGTGSNQPQHFGDGTRLSIL.

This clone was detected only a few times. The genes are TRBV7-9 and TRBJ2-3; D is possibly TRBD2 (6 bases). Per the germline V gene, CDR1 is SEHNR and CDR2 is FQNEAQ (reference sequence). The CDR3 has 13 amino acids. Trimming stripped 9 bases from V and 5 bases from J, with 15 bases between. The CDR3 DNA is TGTGCCAGTAGCGGATTCGGGGGAGATACGCAGTATTTT. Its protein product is CASSGFGGDTQYF.

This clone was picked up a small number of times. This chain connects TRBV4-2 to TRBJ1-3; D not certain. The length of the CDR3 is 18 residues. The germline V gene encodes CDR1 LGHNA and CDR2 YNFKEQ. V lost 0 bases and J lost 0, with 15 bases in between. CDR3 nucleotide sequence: TGTGCCAGCAGCCAAGATGGCATAGGGCGCTACTCTGGAAACACCATATATTTT. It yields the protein CASSQDGIGRYSGNTIYF.

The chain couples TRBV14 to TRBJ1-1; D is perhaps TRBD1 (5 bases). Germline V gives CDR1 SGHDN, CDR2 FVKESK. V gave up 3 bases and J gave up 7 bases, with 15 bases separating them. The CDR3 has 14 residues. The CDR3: CASSHRQTLDEAFF. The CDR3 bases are TGTGCCAGCAGCCACAGACAGACACTCGATGAAGCTTTCTTT.

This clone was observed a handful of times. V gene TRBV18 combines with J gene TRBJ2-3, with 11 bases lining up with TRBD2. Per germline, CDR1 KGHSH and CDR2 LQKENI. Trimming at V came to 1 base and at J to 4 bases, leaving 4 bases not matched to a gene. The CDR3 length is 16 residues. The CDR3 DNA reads TGTGCCAGCTCACCACAACTAGCGGGAGTGGCAGATACGCAGTATTTT. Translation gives CASSPQLAGVADTQYF.

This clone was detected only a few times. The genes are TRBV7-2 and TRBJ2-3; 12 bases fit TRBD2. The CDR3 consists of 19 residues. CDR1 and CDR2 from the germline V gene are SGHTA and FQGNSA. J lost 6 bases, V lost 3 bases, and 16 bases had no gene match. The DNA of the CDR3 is TGTGCCAGCAGCTTCCCGTTTCGACTAGCGGGAGTGCGAGGGGATACGCAGTATTTT. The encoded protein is CASSFPFRLAGVRGDTQYF.

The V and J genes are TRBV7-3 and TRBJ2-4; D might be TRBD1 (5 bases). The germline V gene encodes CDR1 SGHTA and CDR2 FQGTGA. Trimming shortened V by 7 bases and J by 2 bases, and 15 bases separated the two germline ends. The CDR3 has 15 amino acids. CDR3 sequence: CASTEGRATKNIQYF. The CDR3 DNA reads TGTGCCAGCACCGAAGGCAGGGCAACCAAAAACATTCAGTACTTC. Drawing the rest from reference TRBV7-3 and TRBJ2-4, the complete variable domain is GAGVSQTPSNKVTEKGKYVELRCDPISGHTALYWYRQSLGQGPEFLIYFQGTGAADDSGLPNDRFFAVRPEGSVSTLKIQRTERGDSAVYLCASTEGRATKNIQYFGAGTRLSVL.

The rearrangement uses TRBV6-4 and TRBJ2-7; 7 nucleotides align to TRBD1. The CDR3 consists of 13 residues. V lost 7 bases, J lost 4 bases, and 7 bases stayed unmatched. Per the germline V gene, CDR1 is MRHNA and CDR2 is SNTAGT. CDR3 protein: CASKGQTSYEQYF. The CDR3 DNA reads TGTGCCAGCAAGGGACAGACTTCGTACGAGCAGTACTTC.